This TCR beta chain was sequenced for a study of T-cell memory formation after mild COVID-19. Germline V gives CDR1 KGHSH, CDR2 LQKENI. The CDR3 is 14 residues long. V lost 0 bases, J lost 5 bases, and 10 bases lay in between. TCRdb redid the calling of the 5' RACE reads with MiXCR, one entry per CDR3 protein. This table holds hundreds of thousands of distinct CDR3 sequences, 12% to 15% found once. This chain uses TRBV18 with TRBJ2-5; possible D gene TRBD2, 6 bases. Input material: PBMCs or a T cell subset sorted from them (not recorded which). This clonotype was sampled from a man younger than 35 who had mild COVID-19 (a few samples of this study predate the infection). Cell type and time point are not known. The CDR3 sequence is CASSPPNAGETQYF. DNA for the CDR3: TGTGCCAGCTCACCACCCAACGCGGGGGAGACCCAGTACTTC.